The next 25 T cell receptor beta chains were all read from a single sample in a study of Ad26.COV2.S vaccination and SARS-CoV-2 variants. Documented treatment: 19 received Ad26.COV2.S at low or high dose, single or two shots; 5 received placebo; per-sample allocation not given. On day 63 after the first injection, vaccine and placebo recipients gave samples. The table came from immunoSEQ multiplex PCR; TCRdb's copy has only in-frame clones and leaves some out. The data contain about 410,000 clones, roughly 90% of them seen just once; the ten biggest clones take up under 2%. The material was peripheral blood, obtained in a trial of Ad26.COV2.S vaccine versus placebo. All receptors come from a person between 18 and 60 years old who received the Ad26.COV2.S COVID-19 vaccine or a placebo.

A single count supports this clone. The J gene is TRBJ2-3, the V gene TRBV24-1; 7 bases fit TRBD2. The CDR3 is 14 amino acids. The germline CDR1 and CDR2 sequences are KGHDR and SFDVKD. V trimming: 4 bases; J trimming: 5 bases; junction bases outside the gene matches: 5. Here the CDR3 DNA reads TGTGCCACCAGTGAAGGGCCGGGGGGAGATACGCAGTATTTT. Protein sequence: CATSEGPGGDTQYF.

The V gene is TRBV7-3, the J gene TRBJ2-7; no definite D call. The CDR3 totals 13 residues. Trimming left V 0 bases short and J 0 bases short, with 3 bases between. Germline CDR1 SGHTA, CDR2 FQGTGA. Here the CDR3 reads CASSLTASYEQYF. CDR3 coding DNA: TGTGCCAGCAGCTTAACAGCCTCCTACGAGCAGTACTTC.

V gene TRBV28 combines with J gene TRBJ2-1; 7 nucleotides agree with TRBD1. The CDR3 contains 15 residues. The trim removed 5 bases at V and 12 bases at J, leaving 16 bases unmatched. Per the germline V gene, CDR1 is MDHEN and CDR2 is SYDVKM. Written as DNA, the CDR3 is TGTGCCAGCAGTCGCGATTGGACAGGACCCAGGGGGCAGTTCTTC. Translating it yields CASSRDWTGPRGQFF.

This chain links TRBV5-1 with TRBJ2-3; D gene uncertain. In germline, CDR1 is SGHRS, CDR2 YFSETQ. This CDR3 contains 16 residues. V was clipped by 5 bases and J by 2 bases, with 18 bases between them. This CDR3 is CASSRSDFVSTDTQYF. The CDR3 bases are TGCGCCAGCAGTAGGTCGGATTTCGTATCCACAGATACGCAGTATTTT.

The chain carries TRBV29-1 and TRBJ1-2; D is unclear. CDR1 SQVTM and CDR2 ANQGSEA come from the germline V gene. Deletions cut 3 bases from V and 6 bases from J, with 11 bases between. The CDR3 spans 12 residues. The CDR3 coding sequence is TGCAGCGTTGACACAGATAAAAATGGCTACACCTTC. Translation gives CSVDTDKNGYTF.

The CDR3 DNA is TGTGCCAGCAGTTACTCCGGGGGAGGCGAAAACATTCAGTACTTC. Translation: CASSYSGGGENIQYF. The chain carries TRBV6-2 or TRBV6-3 and TRBJ2-4, with D possibly being TRBD2 (6 bases). The germline gives CDR1 MNHEY, CDR2 SVGEGT. The CDR3 contains 15 residues. The ends were cut back, 0 bases at V and 5 bases at J, with 11 bases in the middle.

The chain has TRBV5-4 and TRBJ2-7; TRBD1 matches at 7 bases. CDR3 length: 15 amino acids. V shed 4 bases and J 2 bases; nucleotides not matched to a gene: 9. Germline lookup yields CDR1 SGHNT and CDR2 YYREEE (reference sequence). The CDR3 protein is CASSQTGFRTYEQYF. In DNA, the CDR3 is TGTGCCAGCAGCCAGACAGGGTTTCGAACCTACGAGCAGTACTTC.

The chain combines TRBV6-5 with TRBJ2-7, with a tentative D call TRBD2 (5 bases). The CDR3 contains 13 residues. The V gene's germline CDR1 is MNHEY and CDR2 SVGAGI. V lost 2 bases and J lost 6, with 11 bases in between. The CDR3 reads CASSYGLASEQYF. The CDR3 bases are TGTGCCAGCAGTTACGGTCTAGCCTCCGAGCAGTACTTC.

The chain combines TRBV4-1 with TRBJ2-7; TRBD2 matches at 11 bases. Germline CDR1 MGHRA, CDR2 YSYEKL. The CDR3 totals 17 residues. The trim removed 1 base at V and 2 bases at J, leaving 7 bases unmatched. CDR3 DNA sequence: TGCGCCAGCAGCCAAGGGAGACTAGCGGGATACCCCTACGAGCAGTACTTC. Its translation is CASSQGRLAGYPYEQYF.

This chain connects TRBV18 to TRBJ1-4; 8 bases agree with TRBD1. Germline trimming cut 0 bases from V and 4 bases from J; bases unmatched to any gene: 4. This CDR3 spans 16 amino acids. CDR1 is KGHSH and CDR2 is LQKENI in the germline V gene. CDR3 in amino acids: CASSPPGQGINEKLFF. The CDR3 DNA follows: TGTGCCAGCTCACCACCAGGACAGGGCATTAATGAAAAACTGTTTTTT.

This clone is a singleton in its sample. The V gene is TRBV5-5, the J gene TRBJ1-1; 10 bases match TRBD1. Germline V gene sequence: CDR1 SGHKS, CDR2 YYEKEE (reference sequence). The junction had 13 bases not matched to a gene; V was cut back by 4 bases and J by 1 base. This CDR3 contains 18 residues. CDR3 residues: CASSQPGQGRTRNTEAFF. The DNA of the CDR3 is TGTGCCAGCAGCCAGCCGGGACAGGGGAGGACTAGGAACACTGAAGCTTTCTTT.

The genes are TRBV5-4 and TRBJ1-1, with 9 bases lining up with TRBD1. Germline-derived CDR1 and CDR2 are SGHNT and YYREEE (reference sequence). The J segment lost 7 bases and the V segment lost 6 bases, leaving 7 bases of the junction unmatched. This CDR3 contains 13 residues. CDR3 amino acids: CASTEQGAVEAFF. For the CDR3, the DNA is TGTGCCAGCACGGAACAGGGGGCGGTTGAAGCTTTCTTT.

This chain uses TRBV7-3 with TRBJ2-3, with 13 bases lining up with TRBD2. In germline, CDR1 is SGHTA, CDR2 FQGTGA. The CDR3 contains 17 residues. The V segment lost 0 bases and the J segment 2 bases; nucleotides outside the gene matches: 2. The CDR3 DNA is TGTGCCAGCAGCTTAACGACTAGCGGGAGGTACACAGATACGCAGTATTTT. Translation gives CASSLTTSGRYTDTQYF.

The chain is built from TRBV29-1 and TRBJ2-7; the match to TRBD1 covers 7 bases. V lost 3 bases, J lost 0 bases, and 5 bases stayed unmatched. The CDR3 contains 14 residues. Per the germline V gene, CDR1 is SQVTM and CDR2 is ANQGSEA. CDR3 in DNA: TGCAGCGTTGAGGAAGGGGACAGCTCCTACGAGCAGTACTTC. This sequence encodes CSVEEGDSSYEQYF.

The chain links TRBV18 to TRBJ1-1; D remains unclear. The germline CDR1 and CDR2 sequences are KGHSH and LQKENI. CDR3 length equals 16 residues. Deletions cut 1 base from V and 0 bases from J, with 12 bases between. This CDR3 reads CASSPLVGRMNTEAFF. CDR3 nucleotide sequence: TGTGCCAGCTCACCACTGGTGGGTAGAATGAACACTGAAGCTTTCTTT. The entire variable domain, with the rest obtained from reference TRBV18 and TRBJ1-1, is as follows: NAGVMQNPRHLVRRRGQEARLRCSPMKGHSHVYWYRQLPEEGLKFMVYLQKENIIDESGMPKERFSAEFPKEGPSILRIQQVVRGDSAAYFCASSPLVGRMNTEAFFGQGTRLTVV.

CDR3 sequence: CASSPRDRFSYEQYF. In DNA form, the CDR3 reads TGTGCCAGCAGCCCCCGGGACCGCTTCTCCTACGAGCAGTACTTC. The chain has TRBV14 and TRBJ2-7, with D perhaps assigned TRBD1 or TRBD2 (5 bases each). Per the germline V gene, CDR1 is SGHDN and CDR2 is FVKESK. This CDR3 has 15 amino acids. Trimming removed 4 bases at V and 0 bases at J, with 13 bases between.

This clone appeared a single time. This chain connects TRBV23-1 to TRBJ2-2, with D perhaps TRBD1 or TRBD2 (5 bases each). TRBV23-1 is given ORF status, its function remaining uncertain. The CDR3 consists of 15 residues. V lost 3 bases, J lost 6 bases, and 14 bases lay in between. The CDR3 nucleotides are TGCGCCAGCAGTCAGGGGAGCCAGGGTCCCGGGGAGCTGTTTTTT. It yields the protein CASSQGSQGPGELFF.

This clone turned up a few times. The chain employs TRBV5-8 and TRBJ1-5; 8 bases fit TRBD1. The CDR3 loop spans 15 amino acids. From germline, CDR1 is SGHTS and CDR2 YDEGEE. With 4 bases clipped from V and 2 bases from J, the junction kept 5 bases outside the gene matches. CDR3 sequence reads: CASSEGTGGNQPQHF. For the CDR3, the DNA is TGTGCCAGCAGCGAGGGGACAGGAGGCAATCAGCCCCAGCATTTT.

This chain joins TRBV6-5 and TRBJ2-3, with 8 bases aligning to TRBD1. The CDR3 length is 16 residues. Per the germline V gene, CDR1 is MNHEY and CDR2 is SVGAGI. Trimming removed 2 bases from V and 0 bases from J; junction bases left unmatched: 4. The CDR3 DNA reads TGTGCCAGCAGTTACGTGGGACAGGCGAGCACAGATACGCAGTATTTT. As protein: CASSYVGQASTDTQYF.

The rearrangement joins TRBV5-5 to TRBJ1-1, with 7 positions matching TRBD1. The CDR3 length is 14 residues. The V gene end was trimmed by 4 bases and the J gene end by 6 bases; junction bases not matched to a gene: 9. Germline CDR1 SGHKS, CDR2 YYEKEE (reference sequence). The DNA for the CDR3 is TGTGCCAGCAGCCGGGGACAGCGGGGAGCTGAAGCTTTCTTT. Residues: CASSRGQRGAEAFF.

V is TRBV20-1 and J is TRBJ2-1, with a tentative D call TRBD1 (5 bases). V lost 3 bases, J lost 6 bases, and 15 bases lay in between. The germline V gene encodes CDR1 DFQATT and CDR2 SNEGSKA (reference sequence). CDR3 length: 14 residues. In DNA, the CDR3 is TGCAGTGCTAGTCAATTTGGGGCGCTCAATGAGCAGTTCTTC. This sequence encodes CSASQFGALNEQFF.

CDR3: CASSPLRQHGELFF. The CDR3 DNA follows: TGTGCCAGCTCACCACTTCGTCAGCACGGGGAGCTGTTTTTT. The rearrangement links TRBV18 to TRBJ2-2; no firm D call. Germline CDR1 reads KGHSH; CDR2 reads LQKENI. The CDR3 has 14 residues. V dropped 1 base and J dropped 7 bases, with 10 bases sitting between them.

This chain connects TRBV30 to TRBJ2-7, with D possibly matching TRBD1 (6 bases). The CDR3 extends over 12 amino acids. Trimming cost V 4 bases and J 4 bases, with 11 bases left between them. Germline V gene sequence: CDR1 GTSNPN, CDR2 SVGIG (reference sequence). CDR3 DNA: TGTGCCTGGAACTTAGGGGGTTACGAGCAGTACTTC. Translated, it gives CAWNLGGYEQYF.

The chain is built from TRBV5-1 and TRBJ1-4, with no clear D. Looked up from germline, CDR1 is SGHRS and CDR2 is YFSETQ. Trimming left V 4 bases short and J 8 bases short, with 12 bases between. The CDR3 runs to 13 residues. The CDR3 region has the DNA TGCGCCAGCAGCCTCGGGAAAAACGAAAAACTGTTTTTT. Its protein is CASSLGKNEKLFF.

This chain connects TRBV4-3 to TRBJ1-2; D gene ambiguous. Germline CDR1 LGHNA, CDR2 YSLEER. V was trimmed by 0 bases and J by 8 bases, leaving 10 bases between them. CDR3 size: 13 residues. CDR3 protein: CASSQDSGRGYTF. CDR3 nucleotide sequence: TGCGCCAGCAGCCAAGATAGTGGACGAGGCTACACCTTC.